This T cell receptor beta chain was captured by sequencing in a study of blood T cell repertoires in COVID-19. Looking at the study overall: Acute and convalescent COVID-19 samples came from the United States, Italy and Spain. The analysed material was cDNA or gDNA that came from T cells, B-cell-depleted T cells, or PBMCs.

V was trimmed by 0 bases and J by 4 bases, leaving 5 bases between them. Germline values: CDR1 SGHNT, CDR2 YYREEE (reference sequence). The CDR3 is 14 amino acids. In the original analysis: Amplifying reference gene primers gave estimates of nucleated cell counts. Clones were sequenced by immunoSEQ multiplex PCR, and TCRdb holds only the in-frame ones, with some missing. The D gene and trimming were derived from the DNA, and the V and J assignments and clone size from that table. The sample has roughly 130,000 clones, just over 85% seen once; the top ten hold about 4.7%. The chain joins TRBV5-4 to TRBJ2-6, with D hard to call. Sequencing was performed on peripheral blood. The receptor's source is a man aged 35-49 years with acute or convalescent COVID-19. This CDR3 reads CASSLGAGANVLTF. CDR3 sequence (DNA): TGTGCCAGCAGCTTGGGGGCCGGGGCCAACGTCCTGACTTTC.